The rows below give T cell receptor beta chains drawn from one sample of a study of T cell responses to AZD1222 COVID-19 vaccine. TCRdb keeps only in-frame clones here, not all; method: immunoSEQ multiplex PCR. The sample lists 150,000 to 170,000 clones, over 85% occurring once. Sequencing used peripheral blood, obtained on day 0 of AZD1222 vaccination. The receptors were sampled from an adult in good health. Both conserved end residues are part of each CDR3. Each record gives: J gene, clone size, V gene, D gene, CDR3 protein, CDR3 DNA. The D gene is left open where the match is weak. Expanded clones are given a class, and other clones once, few, many or no size at all.

j_gene: TRBJ2-7
abundance: NA
v_gene: TRBV7-3
d_gene: NA
CDR3aa: CASSFSTPGDEQYF
CDR3nt: TGTGCCAGCAGCTTCTCCACCCCAGGGGACGAGCAGTACTTC

j_gene: TRBJ2-1
abundance: once
v_gene: TRBV3-1/TRBV3-2
d_gene: TRBD2
CDR3aa: CASSQLGLAVGNEQFF
CDR3nt: TGTGCCAGCAGCCAATTGGGACTAGCTGTGGGCAATGAGCAGTTCTTC

j_gene: TRBJ2-1
abundance: NA
v_gene: TRBV7-3
d_gene: TRBD2
CDR3aa: CASSLAGGPGNEQFF
CDR3nt: TGTGCCAGCAGCTTAGCGGGAGGGCCGGGGAATGAGCAGTTCTTC

j_gene: TRBJ1-6
abundance: NA
v_gene: TRBV6-5
d_gene: NA
CDR3aa: CASRNNRVSPLHF
CDR3nt: TGTGCCAGCAGGAATAACAGGGTTTCACCCCTCCACTTT

j_gene: TRBJ2-5
abundance: once
v_gene: TRBV13
d_gene: NA
CDR3aa: CASSHLGTNQETQYF
CDR3nt: TGTGCCAGCAGCCACTTAGGGACAAACCAAGAGACCCAGTACTTC

j_gene: TRBJ2-7
abundance: NA
v_gene: TRBV28
d_gene: NA
CDR3aa: CASQGGPTTQYF
CDR3nt: TGTGCCAGTCAGGGGGGTCCTACGACGCAGTACTTC

j_gene: TRBJ1-1
abundance: NA
v_gene: TRBV2
d_gene: NA
CDR3aa: CATQGNTEAFF
CDR3nt: TGTGCCACCCAGGGGAACACTGAAGCTTTCTTT

j_gene: TRBJ1-4
abundance: NA
v_gene: TRBV6-1
d_gene: NA
CDR3aa: CASSEPPEKLFF
CDR3nt: TGTGCCAGCAGTGAACCCCCGGAAAAACTGTTTTTT

j_gene: TRBJ1-1
abundance: NA
v_gene: TRBV6-4
d_gene: NA
CDR3aa: CASRQQGNTEAFF
CDR3nt: TGTGCCAGCAGGCAACAAGGGAACACTGAAGCTTTCTTT

j_gene: TRBJ2-1
abundance: NA
v_gene: TRBV29-1
d_gene: NA
CDR3aa: CSVEGGGPGGEQFF
CDR3nt: TGCAGCGTTGAAGGAGGGGGTCCGGGTGGTGAGCAGTTCTTC

j_gene: TRBJ2-1
abundance: NA
v_gene: TRBV6-5
d_gene: NA
CDR3aa: CASTQDIPNEQFF
CDR3nt: TGTGCCAGCACCCAGGACATTCCCAATGAGCAGTTCTTC

j_gene: TRBJ2-3
abundance: NA
v_gene: TRBV5-8
d_gene: TRBD2
CDR3aa: CASSFLWGLAESTDTQYF
CDR3nt: TGTGCCAGCAGCTTTCTCTGGGGACTAGCGGAGAGCACAGATACGCAGTATTTT

j_gene: TRBJ2-3
abundance: NA
v_gene: TRBV3-1/TRBV3-2
d_gene: TRBD2
CDR3aa: CASSQLAGGHTDTQYF
CDR3nt: TGTGCCAGCAGCCAACTAGCGGGGGGGCACACAGATACGCAGTATTTT

j_gene: TRBJ1-1
abundance: NA
v_gene: TRBV2
d_gene: TRBD1
CDR3aa: CASSAHFLGGAEENTEAFF
CDR3nt: TGTGCCAGCAGTGCCCACTTCTTAGGGGGCGCAGAGGAGAACACTGAAGCTTTCTTT